A selection of T cell receptor beta chains follows, all from one sample in a study of shared clonotypes between healthy human individuals. Assay: immunoSEQ multiplex PCR; the TCRdb copy retains only in-frame clones and omits some. The sample yields approximately 600,000 clones, approximately 95% seen once. The sample was naive CD8+ T cells sorted from blood. Receptor source: a woman in her thirties in good health. Both conserved end residues are part of each CDR3. The D gene is left open where the match is weak. Rows give clone size only sometimes, using once, few, many, or a class for an expanded clone.

TRBV10-1	TRBD2	once	TRBJ2-3	CATSGTSGSTDTQYF	TGCGCCACCTCCGGGACTAGCGGGAGTACAGATACGCAGTATTTT
TRBV9	TRBD2	NA	TRBJ2-2	CASSRAGDNGELFF	TGTGCCAGCAGCAGGGCGGGAGATAACGGGGAGCTGTTTTTT
TRBV15	NA	NA	TRBJ2-5	CATSRDRGQETQYF	TGTGCCACCAGCAGAGATAGGGGCCAAGAGACCCAGTACTTC
TRBV11-2	NA	NA	TRBJ2-3	CASSPTLATDTQYF	TGTGCCAGCAGCCCCACTTTAGCGACAGATACGCAGTATTTT
TRBV19	NA	NA	TRBJ2-2	CASSIGVTGELFF	TGTGCCAGTAGTATTGGGGTCACCGGGGAGCTGTTTTTT
TRBV14	NA	NA	TRBJ2-7	CASSPRQGPLSYEQYF	TGTGCCAGCAGCCCCAGGCAGGGGCCCCTCTCCTACGAGCAGTACTTC
TRBV15	NA	NA	TRBJ2-6	CATSREPRTDISGANVLTF	TGTGCCACCAGCAGAGAACCTCGGACTGATATCTCTGGGGCCAACGTCCTGACTTTC
TRBV25-1	NA	NA	TRBJ2-7	CASSYLREVGYEQYF	TGTGCCAGCAGCTATCTCCGAGAGGTCGGCTACGAGCAGTACTTC
TRBV28	TRBD2	NA	TRBJ2-7	CASSLPSSGGSYEQYF	TGTGCCAGCAGTCTACCATCTAGCGGGGGCTCCTACGAGCAGTACTTC
TRBV27	NA	NA	TRBJ1-2	CASSSGLTLNGYTF	TGTGCCAGCAGTTCGGGCCTCACGCTTAATGGCTACACCTTC
TRBV7-9	NA	NA	TRBJ1-2	CASSLAGTVYGYTF	TGTGCCAGCAGCTTAGCTGGAACAGTCTATGGCTACACCTTC
TRBV7-9	NA	NA	TRBJ2-7	CASSLILENEQYF	TGTGCCAGCAGCTTAATCCTAGAGAACGAGCAGTACTTC
TRBV4-2	NA	NA	TRBJ2-1	CASSQEQGPYNEQFF	TGTGCCAGCAGCCAAGAACAGGGACCCTACAATGAGCAGTTCTTC
TRBV29-1	TRBD2	NA	TRBJ2-1	CSVTGTSLVEQFF	TGCAGCGTTACCGGGACTAGCCTGGTTGAGCAGTTCTTC
TRBV29-1	TRBD1	NA	TRBJ1-2	CSVEDKEDTGAHGYTF	TGCAGCGTTGAAGATAAGGAGGATACAGGGGCCCATGGCTACACCTTC
TRBV30	TRBD1	NA	TRBJ1-5	CAWSSTGVGQPQHF	TGTGCCTGGAGCTCGACAGGGGTTGGTCAGCCCCAGCATTTT
TRBV28	TRBD1	once	TRBJ1-2	CASSLPPGGGYTF	TGTGCCAGCAGTTTACCCCCAGGGGGTGGCTACACCTTC
TRBV13	TRBD1	NA	TRBJ2-1	CASSLGQGNEQFF	TGTGCCAGCAGCTTGGGACAGGGGAATGAGCAGTTCTTC
TRBV6-6	NA	NA	TRBJ2-2	CASSYWERGTGELFF	TGTGCCAGCAGTTACTGGGAGAGAGGGACCGGGGAGCTGTTTTTT
TRBV27	NA	NA	TRBJ1-1	CASSVGIPGRIMNTEAFF	TGTGCCAGCAGCGTGGGAATACCGGGACGGATAATGAACACTGAAGCTTTCTTT
TRBV29-1	NA	NA	TRBJ2-3	CSVDWGTTDTQYF	TGCAGCGTTGATTGGGGTACCACAGATACGCAGTATTTT
TRBV28	NA	NA	TRBJ1-3	CASSEPGSSGNTIYF	TGTGCCAGCTCAGAACCAGGAAGCTCTGGAAACACCATATATTTT
TRBV27	TRBD1	NA	TRBJ2-2	CASSFQGDRVDTGELFF	TGTGCCAGCAGTTTCCAGGGGGACAGGGTAGACACCGGGGAGCTGTTTTTT
TRBV5-1	NA	NA	TRBJ2-5	CASSLGQGRETQYF	TGCGCCAGCAGCCTGGGCCAGGGCAGAGAGACCCAGTACTTC
TRBV19	NA	NA	TRBJ2-3	CASSMGRADTQYF	TGTGCCAGTAGTATGGGCCGGGCAGATACGCAGTATTTT
TRBV2	NA	NA	TRBJ2-7	CASSDRAGPYEQYF	TGTGCCAGCAGTGACCGAGCAGGACCCTACGAGCAGTACTTC
TRBV28	NA	NA	TRBJ1-1	CASSPLNGPGTEAFF	TGTGCCAGCAGTCCTTTAAATGGGCCAGGGACTGAAGCTTTCTTT
TRBV7-9	NA	NA	TRBJ1-4	CASSLGVEKLFF	TGTGCCAGCAGCTTAGGGGTGGAAAAACTGTTTTTT
TRBV15	NA	NA	TRBJ1-1	CATRGVTLDNEAFF	TGTGCCACCAGGGGGGTAACTTTGGACAATGAAGCTTTCTTT
TRBV7-3	NA	NA	TRBJ2-2	CASSPVGVTGELFF	TGTGCCAGCAGCCCGGTGGGCGTCACCGGGGAGCTGTTTTTT
TRBV6-1	TRBD1	once	TRBJ1-2	CASSETGPGGAHGYTF	TGTGCCAGCAGTGAAACGGGCCCAGGGGGCGCACATGGCTACACCTTC
TRBV27	NA	NA	TRBJ1-2	CASSFPGGYGYTF	TGTGCCAGCAGTTTTCCCGGGGGTTATGGCTACACCTTC